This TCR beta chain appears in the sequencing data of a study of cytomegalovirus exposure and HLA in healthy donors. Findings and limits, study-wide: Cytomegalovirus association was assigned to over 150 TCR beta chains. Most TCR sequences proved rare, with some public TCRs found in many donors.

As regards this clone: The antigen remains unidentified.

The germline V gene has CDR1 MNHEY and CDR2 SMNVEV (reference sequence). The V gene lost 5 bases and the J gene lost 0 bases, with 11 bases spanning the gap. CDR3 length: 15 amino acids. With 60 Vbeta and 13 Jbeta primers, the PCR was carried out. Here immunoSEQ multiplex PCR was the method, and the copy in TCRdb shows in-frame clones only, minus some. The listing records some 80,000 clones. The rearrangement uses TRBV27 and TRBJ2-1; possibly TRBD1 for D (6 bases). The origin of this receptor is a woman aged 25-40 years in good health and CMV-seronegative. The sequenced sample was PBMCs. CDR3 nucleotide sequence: TGTGCCAGCAGTGATACAGGGAGCTCCTACAATGAGCAGTTCTTC. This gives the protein CASSDTGSSYNEQFF.